This TCR beta chain was identified during a study of blood T cell repertoires in COVID-19. The CDR3 is made up of 14 amino acids. Germline V gives CDR1 LNHDA, CDR2 SQIVND (reference sequence). With 6 bases clipped from V and 4 bases from J, the junction kept 7 bases outside the gene matches. Assay: immunoSEQ multiplex PCR; the TCRdb copy retains only in-frame clones and omits some. This sample has about 180,000 clones, with over 80% found just once. The sequencing input was peripheral blood. The chain uses TRBV19 and TRBJ1-1, with 8 nucleotides matching TRBD1. The receptor was isolated from a middle-aged woman with COVID-19, enrolled during active disease. CDR3 region: CASRFPGQATEAFF. CDR3 coding DNA: TGTGCCAGTAGATTCCCGGGACAGGCCACTGAAGCTTTCTTT. Full variable domain (rest looked up from reference TRBV19 and TRBJ1-1): DGGITQSPKYLFRKEGQNVTLSCEQNLNHDAMYWYRQDPGQGLRLIYYSQIVNDFQKGDIAEGYSVSREKKESFPLTVTSAQKNPTAFYLCASRFPGQATEAFFGQGTRLTVV.